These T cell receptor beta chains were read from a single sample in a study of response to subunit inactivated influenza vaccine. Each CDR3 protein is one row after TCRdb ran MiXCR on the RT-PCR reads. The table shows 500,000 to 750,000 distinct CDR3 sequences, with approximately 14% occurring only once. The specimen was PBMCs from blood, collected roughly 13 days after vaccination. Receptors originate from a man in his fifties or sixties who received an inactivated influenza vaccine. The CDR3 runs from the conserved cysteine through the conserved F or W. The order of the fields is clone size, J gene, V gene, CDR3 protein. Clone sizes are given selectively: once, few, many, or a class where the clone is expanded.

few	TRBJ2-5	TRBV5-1	CASSRGLSGRDETQYF
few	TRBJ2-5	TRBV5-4	CASSLNGGKETQYF
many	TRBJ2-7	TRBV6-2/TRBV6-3	CASSYSPQSSSYEQYF
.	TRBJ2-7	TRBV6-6	CASSRDGVHEQYF
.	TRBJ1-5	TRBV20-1	CSARGGASLSNQPQHF
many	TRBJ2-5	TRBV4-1	CASSHPDLLGETQYF
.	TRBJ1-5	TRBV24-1	CATSDSGTGALYSNQPQHF
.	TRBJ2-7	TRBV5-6	CASSFLTGGEQYF
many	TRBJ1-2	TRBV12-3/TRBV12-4	CASKGLYGYTF
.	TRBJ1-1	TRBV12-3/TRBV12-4	CASSFRGHGNTEAFF
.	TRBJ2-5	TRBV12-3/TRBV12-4	CASSPGRRETQYF
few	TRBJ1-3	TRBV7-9	CASSFQGPGNTIYF
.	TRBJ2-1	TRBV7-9	CASSPGLASDNEQFF
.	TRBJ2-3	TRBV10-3	CAISGWRDSTDTQYF
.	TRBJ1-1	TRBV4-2	CASSQDPDRNTEAFF
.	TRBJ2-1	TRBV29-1	CSALAGSSYNEQFF
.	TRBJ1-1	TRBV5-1	CASSSGPGRTEAFF
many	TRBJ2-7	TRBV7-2	CASSLVFGSSYEQYF
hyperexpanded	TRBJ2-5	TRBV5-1	CASSLAPTIQETQYF
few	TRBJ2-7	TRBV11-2	CASSLAQWAPALGQYF
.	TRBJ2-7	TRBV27	CASSPVGTGYEQYF
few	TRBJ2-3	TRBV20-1	CSVSVTSHVTDTQYF
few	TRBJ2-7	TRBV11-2	CASRLAGVLNHEQYF
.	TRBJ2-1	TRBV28	CASSLTAGAYNEQFF
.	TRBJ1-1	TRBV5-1	CASSSPTNTEAFF
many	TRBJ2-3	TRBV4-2	CASSQGPGQVSGVYTDTQYF
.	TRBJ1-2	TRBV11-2	CASSLGGYPYGYTF
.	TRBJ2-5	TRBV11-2	CASSFGIGEYF
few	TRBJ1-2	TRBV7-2	CASSLATGHYGYTF
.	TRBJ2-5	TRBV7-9	CASSLGGIGQTQYF
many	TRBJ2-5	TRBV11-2	CASSLEVYQETQYF
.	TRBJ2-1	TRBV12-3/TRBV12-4	CASSLDGVNNEQFF
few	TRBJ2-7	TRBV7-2	CASSSTSAQGSEQYF
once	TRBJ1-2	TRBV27	CASSLKQGAHYGYTF
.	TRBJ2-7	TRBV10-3	CAIRPSGGSYEQYF
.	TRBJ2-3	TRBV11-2	CASSFQIRTDTQYF
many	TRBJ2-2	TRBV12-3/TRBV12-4	CASSTSGRGTGELFF